This T cell receptor (beta chain) was identified during a study of neurological immune-mediated disorders. This clonotype was seen repeatedly, ten times or more. Its target is not known. Study-level findings and limits: Expanded clones shared no identical CDR3 amino acid sequences across subjects, which suggested private TCR-beta repertoires in all groups. A possible signature was seen in one related-CDR3 cluster, into which phylogenetic grouping placed the repertoires of 18 of 34 multiple sclerosis patients.

From the 5' RACE reads, TCRdb called clonotypes with MiXCR, one entry per CDR3 protein. Seen here are approximately 59,000 distinct CDR3 sequences, around 5% observed once, and the top ten hold about 5%. The TCR sequence derives from a human donor with multiple sclerosis. The donor label of this sample is uncertain. Sequencing used PBMCs.

CDR3 DNA sequence: TGTGCCAGCAGCGTAGATAGTCGGGGCTCCGGGGAGCTGTTTTTT. As protein: CASSVDSRGSGELFF. The chain links TRBV9 to TRBJ2-2; D may be TRBD1 or TRBD2 (5 bases each). Trimming removed 0 bases at V and 6 bases at J, with 12 bases between. Germline-derived CDR1 and CDR2 are SGDLS and YYNGEE. This CDR3 region has 15 residues. Supplemented by reference TRBV9 and TRBJ2-2, the full variable domain reads DSGVTQTPKHLITATGQRVTLRCSPRSGDLSVYWYQQSLDQGLQFLIQYYNGEERAKGNILERFSAQQFPDLHSELNLSSLELGDSALYFCASSVDSRGSGELFFGEGSRLTVL.